A selection of T cell receptor beta chains follows, all from one sample in a study of blood T cell repertoires in COVID-19. The assay was immunoSEQ multiplex PCR, and TCRdb's table has in-frame clones only and misses some. The table lists 100,000 to 150,000 clones, 84% of them singletons, with 9% to 15% in the top ten. The sequenced sample was peripheral blood. These TCRs come from a woman aged 60-75 years with acute or convalescent COVID-19. Each CDR3 is given with its conserved first and last residue. The order of the fields is CDR3 protein, V gene, J gene.

CDR3 protein: CASSEQGGMADTQYF
V gene: TRBV2
J gene: TRBJ2-3

CDR3 protein: CASSNSAGGSYGYTF
V gene: TRBV2
J gene: TRBJ1-2

CDR3 protein: CASSSPGQGVYTEAFF
V gene: TRBV27
J gene: TRBJ1-1

CDR3 protein: CASSYPGQGTYEQYF
V gene: TRBV6-6
J gene: TRBJ2-7

CDR3 protein: CSALHQQTAFF
V gene: TRBV20-1
J gene: TRBJ1-1

CDR3 protein: CASTLMNTEAFF
V gene: TRBV6-5
J gene: TRBJ1-1

CDR3 protein: CASSVAEGLHQYF
V gene: TRBV9
J gene: TRBJ2-7

CDR3 protein: CASSLSGVAHSPLHF
V gene: TRBV27
J gene: TRBJ1-6

CDR3 protein: CASSQAWTGRDEQFF
V gene: TRBV3-1/TRBV3-2
J gene: TRBJ2-1

CDR3 protein: CSSKGLAGVSSYEQYF
V gene: TRBV29-1
J gene: TRBJ2-7

CDR3 protein: CASSPGGGLEPQHF
V gene: TRBV5-6
J gene: TRBJ1-5

CDR3 protein: CASSRGGDRGEQFF
V gene: TRBV9
J gene: TRBJ2-1

CDR3 protein: CAIGAPLDRRGEAFF
V gene: TRBV10-3
J gene: TRBJ1-1

CDR3 protein: CASSNGQPQHF
V gene: TRBV19
J gene: TRBJ1-5

CDR3 protein: CASSQIGDTEAFF
V gene: TRBV7-9
J gene: TRBJ1-1

CDR3 protein: CAISEGLAQFF
V gene: TRBV10-3
J gene: TRBJ2-1

CDR3 protein: CASSSTKTIGPQHF
V gene: TRBV28
J gene: TRBJ1-5

CDR3 protein: CASSQELGGIQYF
V gene: TRBV3-1/TRBV3-2
J gene: TRBJ2-4

CDR3 protein: CSVYRDTEAFF
V gene: TRBV29-1
J gene: TRBJ1-1

CDR3 protein: CASSVEWYTSITDTQYF
V gene: TRBV9
J gene: TRBJ2-3

CDR3 protein: CASSSGDKETQYF
V gene: TRBV28
J gene: TRBJ2-5

CDR3 protein: CASSRRTGGDSPLHF
V gene: TRBV6-5
J gene: TRBJ1-6

CDR3 protein: CASSVRRTLNTEAFF
V gene: TRBV19
J gene: TRBJ1-1

CDR3 protein: CASSLVGGGYGYTF
V gene: TRBV7-2
J gene: TRBJ1-2

CDR3 protein: CAIAGTPVYEQYF
V gene: TRBV10-3
J gene: TRBJ2-7

CDR3 protein: CASSYYPLWRNEQFF
V gene: TRBV6-2/TRBV6-3
J gene: TRBJ2-1

CDR3 protein: CASSLGQMNTEAFF
V gene: TRBV7-2
J gene: TRBJ1-1

CDR3 protein: CAWAEQAAGAFF
V gene: TRBV30
J gene: TRBJ1-1

CDR3 protein: CASSEGGFTDTQYF
V gene: TRBV7-9
J gene: TRBJ2-3

CDR3 protein: CASSFSPNQPQHF
V gene: TRBV12-3/TRBV12-4
J gene: TRBJ1-5

CDR3 protein: CASGRGTGVVDTEAFF
V gene: TRBV5-1
J gene: TRBJ1-1

CDR3 protein: CAISVRTGGRGAFF
V gene: TRBV10-3
J gene: TRBJ1-1

CDR3 protein: CASNAGSVREKLFF
V gene: TRBV11-2
J gene: TRBJ1-4

CDR3 protein: CASSVVAGAYNEQFF
V gene: TRBV9
J gene: TRBJ2-1

CDR3 protein: CASTGTGVPIGTQYF
V gene: TRBV6-6
J gene: TRBJ2-5

CDR3 protein: CASSLAGHTEAFF
V gene: TRBV7-9
J gene: TRBJ1-1

CDR3 protein: CASSSGLAVFNEQFF
V gene: TRBV7-9
J gene: TRBJ2-1

CDR3 protein: CASSPGQVFGTEAFF
V gene: TRBV7-9
J gene: TRBJ1-1

CDR3 protein: CASSLMGAEVNEQFF
V gene: TRBV11-2
J gene: TRBJ2-1

CDR3 protein: CASSESGSTDTQYF
V gene: TRBV6-1
J gene: TRBJ2-3

CDR3 protein: CASSFRTGWNTEAFF
V gene: TRBV7-2
J gene: TRBJ1-1

CDR3 protein: CARTGYFRKETQYF
V gene: TRBV27
J gene: TRBJ2-5

CDR3 protein: CASSPGTLNTGELFF
V gene: TRBV5-1
J gene: TRBJ2-2

CDR3 protein: CASIVARNTEAFF
V gene: TRBV2
J gene: TRBJ1-1

CDR3 protein: CASSQERSSYNSPLHF
V gene: TRBV14
J gene: TRBJ1-6

CDR3 protein: CASSSKGDYGYTF
V gene: TRBV5-4
J gene: TRBJ1-2

CDR3 protein: CSVEDQAGYGDYGYTF
V gene: TRBV29-1
J gene: TRBJ1-2

CDR3 protein: CASSPGKDYGYTF
V gene: TRBV19
J gene: TRBJ1-2

CDR3 protein: CASSQLQGADYGYTF
V gene: TRBV6-6
J gene: TRBJ1-2